Listed here is a single TCR beta chain. These data are taken from a study of blood T cell repertoires in COVID-19. Study-level information: Acute-phase and convalescent COVID-19 samples originated in the United States, Italy and Spain. T cells, B-cell-depleted T cells, or PBMCs provided the cDNA or gDNA that served as material.

CDR1 and CDR2 from the germline V gene are SGHDN and FVKESK. The CDR3 length is 14 residues. Trimming at V came to 5 bases and at J to 4 bases, leaving 7 bases not matched to a gene. In the authors' workflow: Reference gene primers were amplified, and this amplification served to estimate nucleated cell counts. Profiled with immunoSEQ multiplex PCR; TCRdb holds only in-frame clones, not every one. The V and J calls and clone size come from that table; D and trimming were worked out from the DNA. The sample yields about 130,000 clones, around 81% seen once. The sequence was obtained from a human donor in a cohort sampled during active COVID-19. The V and J genes are TRBV14 and TRBJ1-1, with 7 nucleotides matching TRBD1. The sample taken for sequencing was peripheral blood. CDR3 sequence reads: CASSWTGGGTEAFF. As DNA, the CDR3 is TGTGCCAGCAGCTGGACAGGAGGAGGCACTGAAGCTTTCTTT. Looking up the rest from reference TRBV14 and TRBJ1-1 gives the full variable domain: EAGVTQFPSHSVIEKGQTVTLRCDPISGHDNLYWYRRVMGKEIKFLLHFVKESKQDESGMPNNRFLAERTGGTYSTLKVQPAELEDSGVYFCASSWTGGGTEAFFGQGTRLTVV.